A single sample is the source of the 27 T cell receptor beta chains below, sequenced in a study of T-cell reconstitution after alpha-beta-depleted transplantation in children. The library targeted TCRbeta and was prepared with unique molecular identifiers. TCRdb called the PCR reads again in MiXCR, with one record for every CDR3 protein. Among hundreds of thousands of distinct CDR3 sequences listed, 13% were seen once. The sample here was PBMCs, taken before TCRalphabeta/CD19-depleted stem cell transplant. The receptors were sampled from a girl aged 2-10 years with congenital amegakaryocytic thrombocytopenia, due to receive a stem cell transplant.

In this sample, this clonotype turned up many times. This rearrangement joins TRBV5-1 to TRBJ2-5; tentatively, D is TRBD1 (6 bases). From germline, CDR1 is SGHRS and CDR2 YFSETQ. V was clipped by 0 bases and J by 2 bases, with 8 bases between them. CDR3 length: 14 residues. The CDR3 reads CASSLVGGQETQYF. CDR3 in DNA: TGCGCCAGCAGCTTGGTAGGGGGTCAAGAGACCCAGTACTTC. The full variable domain, with the rest looked up from reference TRBV5-1 and TRBJ2-5, is KAGVTQTPRYLIKTRGQQVTLSCSPISGHRSVSWYQQTPGQGLQFLFEYFSETQRNKGNFPGRFSGRQFSNSRSEMNVSTLELGDSALYLCASSLVGGQETQYFGPGTRLLVL.

This chain uses TRBV7-2 with TRBJ2-1, with 10 bases aligning to TRBD2. This CDR3 has 16 amino acids. The germline CDR1 and CDR2 sequences are SGHTA and FQGNSA. V lost 3 bases, J lost 8 bases, and 10 bases stayed unmatched. Here the CDR3 reads CASSFLSGRAEYEQFF. The DNA for the CDR3 is TGTGCCAGCAGCTTTTTAAGCGGGAGGGCGGAATATGAGCAGTTCTTC.

The V and J genes are TRBV5-1 and TRBJ2-1, with 13 bases aligning to TRBD2. The CDR3 sequence is 15 residues long. V dropped 3 bases and J dropped 9; count of bases not matched to a gene: 6. The germline V gene has CDR1 SGHRS and CDR2 YFSETQ. The DNA of the CDR3 is TGCGCCAGCAGCTCCGGGACTAGCGGGAACGGTGAGCAGTTCTTC. It is translated as CASSSGTSGNGEQFF.

The chain links TRBV10-3 to TRBJ2-7; TRBD1 matches 8 bases. There are 13 residues in the CDR3. V lost 10 bases, J lost 3 bases, and 8 bases stayed unmatched. Germline V CDR1 and CDR2: ENHRY, SYGVKD. This CDR3 reads CATSQGALYEQYF. The CDR3 DNA reads as TGTGCCACCTCGCAGGGGGCCCTCTACGAGCAGTACTTC.

As concerns this clonotype: This may arise from a read error, as a much more abundant clone is one base away. The gene calls are TRBV5-1 and TRBJ2-1; D remains ambiguous. The CDR3 is made up of 12 amino acids. Germline CDR1 SGHRS, CDR2 YFSETQ. The CDR3 region has the DNA TGCGCCAGCAGCTCGATGGAGAATGAGCATTTCTTC. It is translated as CASSSMENEHFF. The full variable domain, with the rest looked up from reference TRBV5-1 and TRBJ2-1, is KAGVTQTPRYLIKTRGQQVTLSCSPISGHRSVSWYQQTPGQGLQFLFEYFSETQRNKGNFPGRFSGRQFSNSRSEMNVSTLELGDSALYLCASSSMENEHFFGPGTRLTVL.

This chain links TRBV7-9 with TRBJ2-7; D assignment may be TRBD1 or TRBD2 (5 bases each). The germline CDR1 and CDR2 sequences are SEHNR and FQNEAQ (reference sequence). The CDR3 has 15 residues. The V end was cut by 1 base, the J end by 2 bases, with 12 bases between. This CDR3 is CASSLVPGPTYEQYF. CDR3 bases: TGTGCCAGCAGCTTAGTTCCGGGGCCCACCTACGAGCAGTACTTC.

This clonotype showed up many times. The chain combines TRBV15 with TRBJ1-1; 8 bases map to TRBD1. Unmatched junction bases numbered 23, after V lost 5 bases and J lost 0 bases. This CDR3 comprises 21 residues. Germline V gene data show CDR1 as LNHNV and CDR2 as YYDKDF (reference sequence). The CDR3 DNA reads TGTGCCACCAGCGGGGACGGACAGGGTAGGGCATGGGGGCCCATGAACACTGAAGCTTTCTTT. Amino acid sequence: CATSGDGQGRAWGPMNTEAFF.

J is TRBJ2-7 and V is TRBV6-2 or TRBV6-3; weak D call: TRBD2 (5 bases). Germline loops: CDR1 MNHEY, CDR2 SVGEGT. The CDR3 length is 18 residues. V lost 7 bases and J lost 4, with 29 bases in between. The CDR3 sequence: CASTEGRAVNPKTYEQYF. CDR3 DNA sequence: TGTGCCAGCACCGAGGGTCGGGCAGTGAACCCGAAAACTTACGAGCAGTACTTC.

The sample holds many counts of this clonotype. The rearrangement joins TRBV7-6 to TRBJ1-2, with a possible D match to TRBD1 (6 bases). The CDR3 length is 16 residues. In germline, CDR1 is SGHVS, CDR2 FNYEAQ. The germline V and J ends were trimmed by 1 base and 4 bases, with 16 bases remaining between them. The CDR3 sequence: CASSLEPGAVPYGYTF. CDR3 DNA: TGTGCCAGCAGCTTAGAGCCGGGGGCTGTTCCCTATGGCTACACCTTC.

This clonotype was picked up many times. The chain joins TRBV12-3 or TRBV12-4 to TRBJ2-1, with 7 bases that match TRBD1. The CDR3 runs to 15 residues. The trim removed 5 bases at V and 6 bases at J, leaving 10 bases unmatched. The CDR3 is CASSRTGTYINEQFF. CDR3 DNA: TGTGCCAGCAGTCGGACAGGAACTTATATCAATGAGCAGTTCTTC.

This chain links TRBV4-1 with TRBJ2-1; D possibly corresponds to TRBD1 (5 bases). The CDR3 has 15 residues. The germline V and J ends were trimmed by 4 bases and 5 bases, with 15 bases remaining between them. Germline-derived CDR1 and CDR2 are MGHRA and YSYEKL. CDR3 region: CASSLDWGVNNEQFF. CDR3 coding DNA: TGCGCCAGCAGCCTAGATTGGGGCGTAAACAATGAGCAGTTCTTC.

This clonotype was counted only a few times. The chain recombines TRBV18 with TRBJ2-7; no firm D call. The V gene lost 3 bases and the J gene lost 6 bases, with 9 bases spanning the gap. The CDR3 runs 12 residues. CDR1 KGHSH and CDR2 LQKENI come from the germline V gene. As DNA, the CDR3 is TGTGCCAGCTCACCCGACTCCCCCGAGCAGTACTTC. Translated, it gives CASSPDSPEQYF.

The V gene is TRBV20-1, the J gene TRBJ2-7; 7 bases line up with TRBD2. The germline CDR1 and CDR2 sequences are DFQATT and SNEGSKA (reference sequence). The junction had 10 bases not matched to a gene; V was cut back by 4 bases and J by 4 bases. CDR3 length: 14 residues. The CDR3 sequence is CSANRKGGRYEQYF. CDR3 DNA sequence: TGCAGTGCTAACCGTAAGGGAGGGCGGTACGAGCAGTACTTC.

This clonotype has a count of ten or more. The rearrangement uses TRBV20-1 and TRBJ2-1, with TRBD1 as a possible D gene (5 bases). V was clipped by 5 bases and J by 4 bases, with 18 bases between them. This CDR3 contains 15 residues. The germline gives CDR1 DFQATT, CDR2 SNEGSKA (reference sequence). The CDR3 region is CSAWGPIGAYNEQFF. DNA of the CDR3: TGCAGTGCTTGGGGCCCGATAGGCGCTTACAATGAGCAGTTCTTC.

Comments on this clonotype: One base away lies a much larger clone, so this may be a sequencing read error. The chain employs TRBV20-1 and TRBJ2-3; D is unresolved. The CDR3 sequence is 16 residues long. Germline V gene data show CDR1 as DFQATT and CDR2 as SNEGSKA (reference sequence). The V end was cut by 5 bases, the J end by 6 bases, with 24 bases between. The CDR3, as DNA: TGCAGTGCTCCACGTAAGATTAGCCGTGAGCTCGATACGCAGTATTTT. Its protein is CSAPRKISRELDTQYF.

About this clonotype: One base away lies a much larger clone, so this may be a sequencing read error. The CDR3 here is CSGDGNTEAFF. Written as DNA, the CDR3 is TGCAGCGGTGACGGGAACACTGAAGCTTTCTTT. The V and J genes are TRBV29-1 and TRBJ1-1; D is unclear. The CDR3 has 11 residues. With 7 bases removed from V and 1 base from J, the gap between germline ends came to 7 bases. Germline values: CDR1 SQVTM, CDR2 ANQGSEA.

At least ten counts were recorded for this clonotype. The genes are TRBV29-1 and TRBJ2-2; D gene uncertain. CDR3 length equals 14 residues. V was shortened by 4 bases and J by 1 base, with 10 bases between the two germline ends. CDR1 SQVTM and CDR2 ANQGSEA come from the germline V gene. This chain's CDR3 is CSVGSRVNTGELFF. The CDR3 nucleotides read TGCAGCGTTGGGTCCAGAGTGAACACCGGGGAGCTGTTTTTT.

Ten or more counts support this clonotype. The chain uses TRBV10-2 and TRBJ2-7; maybe TRBD2 (5 bases). The CDR3 runs to 15 residues. V was shortened by 3 bases and J by 4 bases, with 16 bases between the two germline ends. Per germline, CDR1 WSHSY and CDR2 SAAADI. The CDR3: CASSDVGRANYEQYF. For the CDR3, the DNA is TGCGCCAGCAGTGACGTTGGGCGGGCGAATTACGAGCAGTACTTC.

The table lists this clonotype with many counts. The chain has TRBV29-1 and TRBJ2-2, with 7 bases identical to TRBD2. This CDR3 has 14 residues. Trimming removed 8 bases from V and 5 bases from J; junction bases left unmatched: 11. In germline, CDR1 is SQVTM, CDR2 ANQGSEA. CDR3 region: CSYKRLAETGELFF. The CDR3 DNA reads TGCAGCTATAAACGGCTAGCGGAAACCGGGGAGCTGTTTTTT.

This clonotype was counted at least ten times. This chain uses TRBV20-1 with TRBJ2-3; TRBD2 matches 8 bases. V dropped 1 base and J dropped 0; count of bases not matched to a gene: 3. The CDR3 spans 15 residues. Germline V gene sequence: CDR1 DFQATT, CDR2 SNEGSKA (reference sequence). DNA of the CDR3: TGCAGTGCTAGAGCCTTAGCGGGAAGCACAGATACGCAGTATTTT. Its translation is CSARALAGSTDTQYF.

This clonotype was recorded many times. The rearrangement uses TRBV20-1 and TRBJ2-1; D uncertain. The CDR3 loop spans 14 amino acids. Trimming removed 0 bases at V and 7 bases at J, with 13 bases between. Germline V gene lookup returns CDR1 DFQATT and CDR2 SNEGSKA (reference sequence). Written as DNA, the CDR3 is TGCAGTGCTAGAGATCGTGGCCCCGGGAATGAGCAGTTCTTC. This sequence encodes CSARDRGPGNEQFF.

The chain links TRBV12-3 or TRBV12-4 to TRBJ1-1, with 7 bases identical to TRBD1. The J segment lost 3 bases and the V segment lost 7 bases, leaving 11 bases of the junction unmatched. The CDR3 consists of 15 residues. CDR3 sequence: CASMNPQGYDTEAFF. The CDR3 region has the DNA TGTGCCAGCATGAACCCACAGGGGTATGACACTGAAGCTTTCTTT.

The J gene is TRBJ1-1, the V gene TRBV11-2; D is possibly TRBD1 (5 bases). The germline V and J ends were trimmed by 0 bases and 8 bases, with 10 bases remaining between them. CDR1 SGHAT and CDR2 FQNNGV come from the germline V gene. The CDR3 runs 13 residues. CDR3 DNA sequence: TGTGCCAGCAGCTTAGAACGGACAACAGAAGCTTTCTTT. Its translation is CASSLERTTEAFF.

This clonotype was picked up many times. The chain recombines TRBV20-1 with TRBJ2-3; 7 positions match TRBD2. The CDR3 spans 16 residues. J gave up 6 bases and V 0 bases, and 12 bases lay outside the gene matches. CDR1 is DFQATT and CDR2 is SNEGSKA in the germline V gene (reference sequence). The CDR3 protein is CSARDFRASGADTQYF. CDR3 coding DNA: TGCAGTGCTAGAGATTTTAGGGCTAGCGGAGCTGATACGCAGTATTTT.

This clonotype was observed many times. The rearrangement links TRBV7-2 to TRBJ2-3; 8 nucleotides line up with TRBD1. V was clipped by 5 bases and J by 0 bases; unmatched bases: 7. Germline CDR1 reads SGHTA; CDR2 reads FQGNSA. The CDR3 is 16 amino acids. The CDR3 nucleotides are TGTGCCAGCAGCGCACAGGGGGATCCTAGCACAGATACGCAGTATTTT. Translated, it gives CASSAQGDPSTDTQYF.

V usage is TRBV30 and J usage is TRBJ2-5; D is undetermined. Germline V gives CDR1 GTSNPN, CDR2 SVGIG (reference sequence). This CDR3 spans 13 amino acids. The V and J ends lost 0 bases and 5 bases respectively, with 10 bases between them. The CDR3 DNA sequence: TGTGCCTGGAGTGTACTCAGGTTTGAGACCCAGTACTTC. Its protein product is CAWSVLRFETQYF. The full variable domain, completed using reference TRBV30 and TRBJ2-5, is SQTIHQWPATLVQPVGSPLSLECTVEGTSNPNLYWYRQAAGRGLQLLFYSVGIGQISSEVPQNLSASRPQDRQFILSSKKLLLSDSGFYLCAWSVLRFETQYFGPGTRLLVL.

The sample holds a few counts of this clonotype. This sequence joins TRBV6-1 and TRBJ2-1, with 10 bases identical to TRBD2. V shed 5 bases, J shed 5 bases, and the junction held 6 bases outside the gene matches. CDR3 length equals 15 residues. Germline V gene data show CDR1 as MNHNS and CDR2 as SASEGT. The CDR3 is CASSPTSGINNEQFF. The DNA for the CDR3 is TGTGCCAGCAGTCCCACTAGCGGGATAAACAATGAGCAGTTCTTC.